This T cell receptor beta chain was identified in a study of shared clonotypes between healthy human individuals. Clones were sequenced by immunoSEQ multiplex PCR, and TCRdb holds only the in-frame ones, with some missing. The sample consists of approximately 2.1 million clones, about 92% of them appearing once. Per the germline V gene, CDR1 is SGHDN and CDR2 is FVKESK. CDR3 length: 13 amino acids. V was cut by 0 bases and J by 7 bases, with 4 bases left in between. This receptor was taken from a man in his late teens or twenties in good health. Some clones in this sample may be carry-over from other donors' samples. The source material was naive CD4+ T cells from PBMCs. Subset indicated: CD45RA+ positively selected. The rearrangement uses TRBV14 and TRBJ1-6, with no clear D. CDR3 DNA: TGTGCCAGCAGCCAAGACTGGAATTCACCCCTCCACTTT. Residues: CASSQDWNSPLHF. The complete variable domain, with remaining parts taken from reference TRBV14 and TRBJ1-6, reads EAGVTQFPSHSVIEKGQTVTLRCDPISGHDNLYWYRRVMGKEIKFLLHFVKESKQDESGMPNNRFLAERTGGTYSTLKVQPAELEDSGVYFCASSQDWNSPLHFGNGTRLTVT.